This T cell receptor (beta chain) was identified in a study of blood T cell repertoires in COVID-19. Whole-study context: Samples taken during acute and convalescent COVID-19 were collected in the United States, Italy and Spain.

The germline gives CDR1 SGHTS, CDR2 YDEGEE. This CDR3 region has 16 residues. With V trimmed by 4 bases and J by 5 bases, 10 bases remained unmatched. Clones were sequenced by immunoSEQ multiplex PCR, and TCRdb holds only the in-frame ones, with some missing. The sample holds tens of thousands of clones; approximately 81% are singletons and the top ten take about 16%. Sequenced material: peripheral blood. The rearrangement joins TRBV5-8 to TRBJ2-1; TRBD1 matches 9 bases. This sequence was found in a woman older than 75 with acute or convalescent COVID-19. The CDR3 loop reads CASSRLGQGFNNEQFF. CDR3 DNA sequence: TGTGCCAGCAGCAGACTCGGACAGGGGTTTAACAATGAGCAGTTCTTC.